What follows are 13 T cell receptor beta chains derived from one specimen sequenced in a study of beta chain features in type 1 diabetes. The entirety of the isolated RNA underwent reverse transcription, so expressed TCRB transcripts were sequenced. The data were produced by immunoSEQ multiplex PCR, yet TCRdb's version contains in-frame clones alone and is incomplete. The sample contains 810,000 or so clones, roughly a sixth of which appear only once. The material sequenced was naive CD4+ T cells from blood. These receptors originate from a woman in her late teens or twenties in good health.

This chain connects TRBV7-8 to TRBJ2-7, with 7 bases matching TRBD2. The CDR3 loop spans 15 amino acids. Germline V lookup: CDR1 SGHVS, CDR2 FQNEAQ. The V segment lost 5 bases and the J segment 3 bases; nucleotides outside the gene matches: 10. The CDR3 sequence is CASSKIPGGYYEQYF. The CDR3 region has the DNA TGTGCCAGCAGCAAGATCCCGGGAGGATACTACGAGCAGTACTTC.

This clone was seen a handful of times. CDR3 sequence: CASSPGHLYEQYF. CDR3 nucleotides: TGTGCCAGCAGTCCGGGACACCTCTACGAGCAGTACTTC. This chain uses TRBV28 with TRBJ2-7; tentative D call: TRBD1 (6 bases). Trimming took off 5 bases at V and 3 bases at J, with 11 bases between the two ends. Germline-derived CDR1 and CDR2 are MDHEN and SYDVKM. The CDR3 spans 13 residues.

The chain carries TRBV19 and TRBJ1-4, with 7 bases that match TRBD1. Germline assignment: CDR1 LNHDA and CDR2 SQIVND (reference sequence). This CDR3 is 13 amino acids long. V dropped 5 bases and J dropped 11; count of bases not matched to a gene: 8. The CDR3 is CASSPGQMEKLFF. CDR3 bases: TGTGCCAGTAGTCCGGGACAGATGGAGAAACTGTTTTTT.

The chain employs TRBV6-5 and TRBJ2-5; no clear D gene. CDR1 and CDR2 (germline): MNHEY, SVGAGI. The germline V and J ends were trimmed by 0 bases and 1 base, with 9 bases remaining between them. The CDR3 has 15 residues. The CDR3 protein is CASSYSAAFQETQYF. As DNA, the CDR3 is TGTGCCAGCAGTTACTCGGCAGCCTTCCAAGAGACCCAGTACTTC.

The genes are TRBV28 and TRBJ2-5; D remains unclear. Per germline, CDR1 MDHEN and CDR2 SYDVKM. The CDR3 is made up of 12 amino acids. Between the trimmed V and J ends, which lost 2 bases and 5 bases, there was a span of 6 bases. CDR3: CASSLVSETQYF. The CDR3 DNA is TGTGCCAGCAGTTTAGTCTCGGAGACCCAGTACTTC. Looking up the rest from reference TRBV28 and TRBJ2-5 gives the full variable domain: DVKVTQSSRYLVKRTGEKVFLECVQDMDHENMFWYRQDPGLGLRLIYFSYDVKMKEKGDIPEGYSVSREKKERFSLILESASTNQTSMYLCASSLVSETQYFGPGTRLLVL.

The V call is TRBV10-3, the J call TRBJ2-7; 9 bases agree with TRBD2. Germline CDR1 is ENHRY and CDR2 is SYGVKD. V trimming: 4 bases; J trimming: 2 bases; junction bases outside the gene matches: 3. The CDR3 consists of 14 residues. The CDR3 bases are TGTGCCATCAGTGGACTAGCGGCCACCTACGAGCAGTACTTC. This gives the protein CAISGLAATYEQYF.

V is TRBV2 and J is TRBJ2-7, with D unresolved. Trimming removed 2 bases from V and 0 bases from J, with 8 bases in between. Looked up from germline, CDR1 is SNHLY and CDR2 is FYNNEI. CDR3 length: 14 residues. CDR3 sequence reads: CASSEMIGSYEQYF. The CDR3 nucleotides are TGTGCCAGCAGTGAAATGATAGGCTCCTACGAGCAGTACTTC.

This chain links TRBV5-1 with TRBJ2-4; 14 positions match TRBD2. Looked up from germline, CDR1 is SGHRS and CDR2 is YFSETQ. The CDR3 extends over 18 amino acids. J was trimmed by 6 bases and V by 0 bases; bases with no gene match: 8. The CDR3 here is CASSLGTSGRSGGNIQYF. In DNA form, the CDR3 reads TGCGCCAGCAGCTTGGGGACTAGCGGGAGGTCCGGGGGAAACATTCAGTACTTC.

V is TRBV4-2 and J is TRBJ2-3; D possibly corresponds to TRBD1 (6 bases). Germline assignment: CDR1 LGHNA and CDR2 YNFKEQ. V lost 0 bases and J lost 3, with 10 bases in between. CDR3 length equals 15 residues. CDR3 sequence reads: CASSQDWGRTDTQYF. In nucleotides, the CDR3 is TGTGCCAGCAGCCAAGATTGGGGGCGTACAGATACGCAGTATTTT.

The chain uses TRBV7-9 and TRBJ1-1; D gene ambiguous. The CDR3 loop spans 15 amino acids. Germline V gene lookup returns CDR1 SEHNR and CDR2 FQNEAQ (reference sequence). V shed 1 base and J shed 0 bases, with 9 bases lying between them. The CDR3 sequence: CASSLVHRMNTEAFF. The CDR3 DNA is TGTGCCAGCAGCTTAGTTCACCGGATGAACACTGAAGCTTTCTTT.

This clone has a handful of counts. This chain links TRBV7-9 with TRBJ2-2; D unclear. CDR1 and CDR2 (germline): SEHNR, FQNEAQ (reference sequence). The CDR3 spans 12 residues. The ends were cut back, 3 bases at V and 6 bases at J, with 5 bases in the middle. The CDR3 region is CASSFSSGELFF. CDR3 coding DNA: TGTGCCAGCAGCTTCAGCTCCGGGGAGCTGTTTTTT.

As concerns this clone: Other nucleotide sequences from this sample produce the same CDR3. The chain has TRBV18 and TRBJ2-7, with D hard to call. Trimming removed 3 bases from V and 1 base from J, with 4 bases in between. Germline V gene lookup returns CDR1 KGHSH and CDR2 LQKENI. This CDR3 region has 12 residues. The chain's CDR3 is CASSPDSYEQYF. The CDR3 nucleotides read TGTGCCAGCTCACCCGATTCCTACGAGCAGTACTTC. The full variable domain, with the rest looked up from reference TRBV18 and TRBJ2-7, is NAGVMQNPRHLVRRRGQEARLRCSPMKGHSHVYWYRQLPEEGLKFMVYLQKENIIDESGMPKERFSAEFPKEGPSILRIQQVVRGDSAAYFCASSPDSYEQYFGPGTRLTVT.

This chain uses TRBV2 with TRBJ2-1; no clear D gene. This CDR3 contains 13 residues. Germline V gene data show CDR1 as SNHLY and CDR2 as FYNNEI. Trimming cost V 7 bases and J 4 bases, with 11 bases left between them. The CDR3 coding sequence is TGTGCCAGCATTTTAGGACCTTACAATGAGCAGTTCTTC. It specifies CASILGPYNEQFF.